These 14 T cell receptor beta chains share one sample of origin, sequenced in a study of T cell responses to AZD1222 COVID-19 vaccine. Sequencing used immunoSEQ multiplex PCR; TCRdb keeps in-frame clones, though not all of them. Of about 82,000 clones detected, more than 85% appear once; the ten largest clones hold less than 4%. The sequenced sample was peripheral blood, obtained 28 days after the second AZD1222 dose. The receptors were sampled from an adult who received the AZD1222 COVID-19 vaccine.

The table lists this clone with a count of one. The CDR3 DNA is TGTGCCAGCAGTCCTCAGGGGGGGATCCACGAGCAGTACTTC. It encodes CASSPQGGIHEQYF. The chain combines TRBV28 with TRBJ2-7; the D gene could be TRBD1 or TRBD2 (7 bases each). V shed 5 bases and J shed 5 bases, with 16 bases lying between them. Germline CDR1 MDHEN, CDR2 SYDVKM. This CDR3 has 14 amino acids.

The V call is TRBV5-4, the J call TRBJ2-2; TRBD2 agrees at 13 bases. Per the germline V gene, CDR1 is SGHNT and CDR2 is YYREEE (reference sequence). This CDR3 comprises 17 residues. V shed 0 bases and J 1 base; nucleotides not matched to a gene: 0. This CDR3 is CASSLGTSGGNTGELFF. CDR3 DNA sequence: TGTGCCAGCAGCTTGGGGACTAGCGGGGGGAACACCGGGGAGCTGTTTTTT.

The genes are TRBV9 and TRBJ2-7, with 9 bases aligning to TRBD2. V shed 2 bases, J shed 2 bases, and the junction held 8 bases outside the gene matches. The CDR3 covers 16 residues. Germline V CDR1 and CDR2: SGDLS, YYNGEE. The CDR3 spells CASSVGAGGLAYEQYF. Written as DNA, the CDR3 is TGTGCCAGCAGCGTTGGCGCGGGGGGGCTGGCCTACGAGCAGTACTTC.

A single count supports this clone. V and J are TRBV13 and TRBJ2-7, with a tentative D call TRBD2 (7 bases). This CDR3 is built from 15 residues. V was shortened by 1 base and J by 4 bases, with 14 bases between the two germline ends. Germline assignment: CDR1 PRHDT and CDR2 FYEKMQ (reference sequence). The CDR3 coding sequence is TGTGCCAGCAGCTTAGACCTGGGGGGGCAGTACGAGCAGTACTTC. Encoded protein: CASSLDLGGQYEQYF.

This chain uses TRBV5-1 with TRBJ1-3; a weak D match, TRBD1 (5 bases). The CDR3 length is 16 residues. Per the germline V gene, CDR1 is SGHRS and CDR2 is YFSETQ. V was shortened by 1 base and J by 3 bases, with 14 bases between the two germline ends. This CDR3 is CASSLTDTRGGNTIYF. The CDR3 nucleotides read TGCGCCAGCAGCTTGACGGACACTCGAGGTGGAAACACCATATATTTT.

Here the CDR3 reads CASSGSWRANEKLFF. For the CDR3, the DNA is TGTGCCAGCAGCGGGAGTTGGAGGGCTAATGAAAAACTGTTTTTT. This chain uses TRBV28 with TRBJ1-4; D remains unclear. Between the trimmed V and J ends, which lost 6 bases and 3 bases, there was a span of 14 bases. Germline CDR1 and CDR2: MDHEN and SYDVKM. This CDR3 contains 15 residues.

The V call is TRBV10-1, the J call TRBJ2-1, with a tentative D call TRBD1 (6 bases). CDR3 length: 15 amino acids. Germline V gene lookup returns CDR1 WNHNN and CDR2 SYGVQD (reference sequence). Trimming shortened V by 0 bases and J by 7 bases, and 13 bases separated the two germline ends. The CDR3 DNA sequence: TGCGCCAGCAGTGAGTCGGAGCAGGGGTGGAATGAGCAGTTCTTC. Its translation is CASSESEQGWNEQFF.

The chain uses TRBV2 and TRBJ1-2; D unresolved. CDR3 length: 12 residues. Germline CDR1 and CDR2: SNHLY and FYNNEI. V was cut by 5 bases and J by 6 bases, with 10 bases left in between. In nucleotides, the CDR3 is TGTGCCAGCAGTAGGACTGGAGATGGCTACACCTTC. This gives the protein CASSRTGDGYTF.

The chain combines TRBV6-5 with TRBJ2-1; D might be TRBD1 (6 bases). The CDR3 runs 11 residues. Germline loops: CDR1 MNHEY, CDR2 SVGAGI. V lost 10 bases and J lost 6, with 10 bases in between. CDR3 nucleotides: TGTGCCACGAACAGGGTCAATGAGCAGTTCTTC. This translates into CATNRVNEQFF.

The rearrangement uses TRBV4-1 and TRBJ2-2; D possibly matches TRBD1 or TRBD2 (5 bases each). From germline, CDR1 is MGHRA and CDR2 YSYEKL. The germline V and J ends were trimmed by 0 bases and 4 bases, with 12 bases remaining between them. The CDR3 is made up of 16 amino acids. CDR3 sequence (DNA): TGCGCCAGCAGCCAAGAATTTAAGAGGGGCACCGGGGAGCTGTTTTTT. This encodes CASSQEFKRGTGELFF.

V and J are TRBV7-2 and TRBJ1-3, with 9 bases identical to TRBD1. With V trimmed by 8 bases and J by 2 bases, 7 bases remained unmatched. In germline, CDR1 is SGHTA, CDR2 FQGNSA. The CDR3 consists of 15 residues. CDR3 coding DNA: TGTGCCAGCGAAAGAACAGGGGGCCCTGGAAACACCATATATTTT. Its protein is CASERTGGPGNTIYF.

This clone occurred once. The rearrangement uses TRBV3-1 (or the pseudogene TRBV3-2) and TRBJ2-2; 11 bases line up with TRBD2. The V and J ends lost 5 bases and 5 bases, in that order; junction bases with no gene match: 7. The CDR3 totals 16 residues. Germline CDR1 reads LGHDT; CDR2 reads YNNKEL (reference sequence). In nucleotides, the CDR3 is TGTGCCAGCAGCTTTCGATTAGCGGGGGGGACCGGGGAGCTGTTTTTT. It specifies CASSFRLAGGTGELFF.

The chain combines TRBV12-3 or TRBV12-4 with TRBJ1-5, with D uncertain. CDR3 size: 13 residues. Trimming pared 3 bases from V and 9 bases from J, leaving 12 bases between. The CDR3 DNA is TGTGCCAGCAGTTTGAGTCCGATCGGGCCCCAGCATTTT. Encoded protein: CASSLSPIGPQHF.

The chain joins TRBV11-2 to TRBJ1-1; D perhaps matches TRBD1 (6 bases). The CDR3 consists of 17 residues. Germline V gene lookup returns CDR1 SGHAT and CDR2 FQNNGV. Trimming left V 3 bases short and J 5 bases short, with 22 bases between. The CDR3 sequence is CASSLGAGAFEGTEAFF. The CDR3 region has the DNA TGTGCCAGCAGCTTGGGGGCGGGGGCTTTCGAAGGGACTGAAGCTTTCTTT.